These 6 T cell receptor beta chains came from one sample sequenced in a study of blood T cell repertoires in COVID-19. This table comes from immunoSEQ multiplex PCR, and its TCRdb copy is limited to in-frame clones, with some not included. This table holds about 190,000 clones, approximately 84% found once. Source material: PBMCs or T cells enriched from blood (not recorded which). These receptors originate from a woman in her twenties or thirties who had recovered from COVID-19.

The chain joins TRBV28 to TRBJ1-1, with TRBD1 matching over 7 bases. This CDR3 comprises 12 residues. CDR1 is MDHEN, CDR2 SYDVKM, per germline. V was clipped by 3 bases and J by 6 bases; unmatched bases: 1. The CDR3 here is CASSFTGAEAFF. DNA of the CDR3: TGTGCCAGCAGTTTCACAGGGGCTGAAGCTTTCTTT.

The rearrangement uses TRBV28 and TRBJ1-6; 7 bases align to TRBD1. The germline gives CDR1 MDHEN, CDR2 SYDVKM. CDR3 length: 16 amino acids. J gave up 5 bases and V 6 bases, and 10 bases lay outside the gene matches. CDR3 nucleotide sequence: TGTGCCAGCAGCGGAGGGGGCGCGGTAAATAATTCACCCCTCCACTTT. Translated: CASSGGGAVNNSPLHF.

The chain joins TRBV2 to TRBJ2-5; maybe TRBD1 (5 bases). This CDR3 is 15 amino acids long. V lost 4 bases, J lost 7 bases, and 19 bases lay in between. Germline CDR1 reads SNHLY; CDR2 reads FYNNEI. The CDR3 sequence is CASSVPGPQGATQYF. In DNA form, the CDR3 reads TGTGCCAGCAGTGTACCGGGCCCCCAAGGGGCGACCCAGTACTTC.

This chain links TRBV5-4 with TRBJ2-7; D possibly corresponds to TRBD2 (5 bases). The CDR3 spans 13 residues. Germline-derived CDR1 and CDR2 are SGHNT and YYREEE (reference sequence). Trimming took 2 bases from V and 1 from J, leaving 7 bases between them. CDR3 protein: CASSFGESYEQYV. The DNA of the CDR3 is TGTGCCAGCAGCTTCGGGGAATCCTACGAGCAGTACGTC.

The V and J genes are TRBV4-1 and TRBJ2-1; maybe TRBD1 (6 bases). Per the germline V gene, CDR1 is MGHRA and CDR2 is YSYEKL. CDR3 length: 15 residues. V was clipped by 1 base and J by 4 bases, with 11 bases between them. CDR3 amino acids: CASSQVRTAYNEQFF. The CDR3 region has the DNA TGCGCCAGCAGCCAAGTTCGGACAGCGTACAATGAGCAGTTCTTC.

J is TRBJ2-4 and V is TRBV25-1; the D gene is possibly TRBD1 (6 bases). Trimming stripped 3 bases from V and 11 bases from J, with 20 bases between. From germline, CDR1 is MGHDK and CDR2 SYGVNS. This CDR3 region has 15 residues. CDR3 loop: CASSDLRGERALQYF. Written as DNA, the CDR3 is TGTGCCAGCAGTGATCTCAGGGGCGAAAGGGCCCTTCAGTACTTC. Full variable domain (remainder filled in from reference TRBV25-1 and TRBJ2-4): EADIYQTPRYLVIGTGKKITLECSQTMGHDKMYWYQQDPGMELHLIHYSYGVNSTEKGDLSSESTVSRIRTEHFPLTLESARPSHTSQYLCASSDLRGERALQYFGAGTRLSVL.